This TCR beta chain was captured in a study of cytomegalovirus exposure and HLA in healthy donors. This CDR3 has 14 amino acids. The germline gives CDR1 ENHRY, CDR2 SYGVKD. Trimming pared 6 bases from V and 4 bases from J, leaving 13 bases between. A multiplex PCR was run with 60 Vbeta primers and 13 Jbeta primers. TCRdb's copy holds only in-frame clones and misses some; the assay was immunoSEQ multiplex PCR. The sample consists of 130,000 or so clones, just under 75% of them appearing once. The receptor was isolated from a man aged 40-50 years in good health and CMV-seropositive. The chain couples TRBV10-3 to TRBJ1-3; tentative D call: TRBD1 (6 bases). Material: PBMCs. CDR3 DNA: TGTGCCATCAGACCCGACAGGTCCGGAAACACCATATATTTT. Translating it yields CAIRPDRSGNTIYF.